This record looks at one T cell receptor beta chain sequence and its context. Its antigen is not known. The data stem from a study of CD8 T cells in ankylosing spondylitis. CDR1 is LGHDT, CDR2 YNNKEL, per germline (reference sequence). The germline V and J ends were trimmed by 2 bases and 0 bases, with 11 bases remaining between them. CDR3 size: 15 residues. Quantitative barcoded 5'-RACE was used to prepare TCR beta libraries. One entry per CDR3 protein, called by TCRdb with MiXCR from the 5' RACE reads. The top ten hold 1.4% of the sample, which has 40,000 or so distinct CDR3 sequences, roughly 11% seen once. Overall study findings and caveats: A CD8+ phenotype characterized the disease-linked clones, which were relatively rare in peripheral blood. According to the report, clones linked to the disease were significantly enriched in matched synovial fluid samples taken from ankylosing spondylitis patients. In the blood and synovial fluid of reactive arthritis, some motif variants had been previously reported.

This clonotype was sampled from a male donor with ankylosing spondylitis or in good health (not recorded which). The sequenced sample consisted of blood, either unsorted or a sorted T cell fraction (not recorded which). The gene calls are TRBV3-1 and TRBJ2-7; D gene ambiguous. In DNA, the CDR3 is TGTGCCAGCAGCCAAAATCCGCAGAGCTCCTACGAGCAGTACTTC. Amino acids: CASSQNPQSSYEQYF.